What follows are 10 T cell receptor beta chains derived from one specimen sequenced in a study of T-cell memory formation after mild COVID-19 (TCRdb year 2021). The library came from 5' RACE. TCRdb records Illumina NovaSeq 6000 as the sequencer. The public sequencing data were trimmed at Q25 with fastp and processed into clonotypes with MiXCR by TCRdb, which kept only in-frame beta chains. Each CDR3 protein gets just one entry, which takes the most common genes and DNA from the rows behind it. The sample table records about 470,000 distinct CDR3 sequences; approximately 18% of these occur just once. 9% to 15% of the sample goes to the ten largest clones. Material: PBMCs or a T cell subset sorted from them (not recorded which). These receptors came from an adult woman who had mild COVID-19 (a few samples of this study predate the infection). The sample titles of this study are shuffled in the database, so cell type and time point are left out; the donor was told from shared clones.

V usage is TRBV20-1 and J usage is TRBJ1-1, with 8 bases fitting TRBD1. The V and J ends lost 0 bases and 4 bases, in that order; junction bases with no gene match: 10. Per the germline V gene, CDR1 is DFQATT and CDR2 is SNEGSKA (reference sequence). This CDR3 spans 16 amino acids. This CDR3 reads CSARDRGRGLGTEAFF. The CDR3 region has the DNA TGCAGTGCTAGAGATCGTGGCAGGGGGCTGGGCACTGAAGCTTTCTTT.

The V gene is TRBV7-9, the J gene TRBJ1-2, with TRBD1 as a possible D gene (5 bases). The CDR3 totals 12 residues. V lost 5 bases, J lost 7 bases, and 11 bases lay in between. CDR1 SEHNR and CDR2 FQNEAQ come from the germline V gene (reference sequence). CDR3 coding DNA: TGTGCCAGCAGCGCAACGGGGGTTGGCTACACCTTC. Protein: CASSATGVGYTF.

This clonotype was seen only a few times. The chain is built from TRBV14 and TRBJ1-5; a weak D match, TRBD1 (5 bases). This CDR3 contains 12 residues. V was shortened by 8 bases and J by 9 bases, with 14 bases between the two germline ends. The germline V gene has CDR1 SGHDN and CDR2 FVKESK. This chain's CDR3 is CASWSWGGPQHF. The CDR3 DNA reads TGTGCCAGCTGGAGCTGGGGGGGGCCCCAGCATTTT.

This clonotype appeared a few times. CDR3 region: CASRLGLTGEYEQYF. The CDR3 DNA reads as TGTGCCAGCAGACTGGGACTCACGGGAGAATACGAGCAGTACTTC. The chain joins TRBV7-8 to TRBJ2-7; maybe TRBD2 (6 bases). The ends were cut back, 6 bases at V and 4 bases at J, with 19 bases in the middle. The CDR3 spans 15 residues. The germline CDR1 and CDR2 sequences are SGHVS and FQNEAQ.

The chain combines TRBV6-6 with TRBJ2-7; tentatively, D is TRBD1 or TRBD2 (6 bases each). The CDR3 consists of 16 residues. Germline lookup yields CDR1 MNHNY and CDR2 SVGAGI (reference sequence). V was cut by 6 bases and J by 3 bases, with 21 bases left in between. CDR3 bases: TGTGCCAGCAGCCCAGGGGTGGGGACTCCGAACTACGAGCAGTACTTC. This gives the protein CASSPGVGTPNYEQYF.

The gene calls are TRBV5-4 and TRBJ2-3, with 8 bases lining up with TRBD2. The J segment lost 4 bases and the V segment lost 3 bases, leaving 7 bases of the junction unmatched. The CDR3 covers 15 residues. Germline V gives CDR1 SGHNT, CDR2 YYREEE (reference sequence). The CDR3 protein is CASSSTGTRADTQYF. DNA of the CDR3: TGTGCCAGCAGCTCCACCGGGACTAGGGCAGATACGCAGTATTTT.

The chain is built from TRBV30 and TRBJ1-1, with D maybe TRBD1 (5 bases). V lost 3 bases to trimming and J lost 0 bases, with 11 bases between them. The CDR3 length is 14 residues. Germline values: CDR1 GTSNPN, CDR2 SVGIG (reference sequence). The CDR3 sequence is CAWRGATVNTEAFF. The CDR3 DNA reads as TGTGCCTGGAGAGGGGCGACAGTGAACACTGAAGCTTTCTTT. The full variable domain, completed using reference TRBV30 and TRBJ1-1, is SQTIHQWPATLVQPVGSPLSLECTVEGTSNPNLYWYRQAAGRGLQLLFYSVGIGQISSEVPQNLSASRPQDRQFILSSKKLLLSDSGFYLCAWRGATVNTEAFFGQGTRLTVV.

The chain recombines TRBV12-3 or TRBV12-4 with TRBJ2-1; 13 bases line up with TRBD2. This CDR3 has 14 residues. With V trimmed by 6 bases and J by 10 bases, 6 bases remained unmatched. CDR3 sequence (DNA): TGTGCCAGCAGAGGACTAGCGGGAGTTCCGGAGCAGTTCTTC. Protein sequence: CASRGLAGVPEQFF.

The V gene is TRBV4-1, the J gene TRBJ2-3; 8 bases line up with TRBD2. V lost 0 bases and J lost 2; bases outside the gene matches: 7. The CDR3 totals 17 residues. Germline-derived CDR1 and CDR2 are MGHRA and YSYEKL. The CDR3 coding sequence is TGCGCCAGCAGCCAAGAGGGTCTAGCGGGCTACACAGATACGCAGTATTTT. This sequence encodes CASSQEGLAGYTDTQYF.

This clonotype has just a few counts. This chain links TRBV20-1 with TRBJ2-3; 7 bases are shared with TRBD2. Trimming removed 5 bases from V and 1 base from J; junction bases left unmatched: 15. CDR3 length equals 17 residues. CDR1 DFQATT and CDR2 SNEGSKA come from the germline V gene (reference sequence). CDR3 protein: CSAPGGTPLGGTDTQYF. In DNA form, the CDR3 reads TGCAGTGCTCCCGGGGGGACTCCTTTAGGAGGCACAGATACGCAGTATTTT.